This T cell receptor beta chain was documented in a study of T-cell reconstitution after alpha-beta-depleted transplantation in children. With regard to this clonotype: The antigen is undetermined.

V was clipped by 5 bases and J by 6 bases; unmatched bases: 5. There are 14 residues in the CDR3. Germline V CDR1 and CDR2: DFQATT, SNEGSKA (reference sequence). General study results and limits: Among T cells one year after transplant, newly produced cells accounted for most counts and diversity. Two months or so post-transplant, alpha-beta T cells reportedly derived from several hundred expanded graft clones. Surviving thymic progenitors and recipient T cells were the source of high TCRbeta diversity at day 60 in some patients.

The TCRbeta library was prepared with unique molecular identifiers. In TCRdb, the PCR reads were re-called with MiXCR into one record per CDR3 protein. The table shows about 58,000 distinct CDR3 sequences, with roughly 45% occurring only once. Sequenced material: PBMCs, mostly from graft donor cells, taken 360 days after TCRalphabeta/CD19-depleted stem cell transplant. The rearrangement joins TRBV20-1 to TRBJ2-2; 11 bases align to TRBD1. This receptor was identified in a male patient between 10 and 17 years old who had a stem cell transplant for acute lymphoblastic leukemia, so the T cells may come from the graft donor. CDR3 sequence reads: CSAGQGAMPGELFF. CDR3 coding DNA: TGCAGTGCTGGACAGGGGGCAATGCCCGGGGAGCTGTTTTTT.